This T cell receptor beta chain emerged from a study of pediatric ulcerative colitis. Germline V CDR1 and CDR2: GTSNPN, SVGIG (reference sequence). The CDR3 runs 16 residues. The trim removed 0 bases at V and 2 bases at J, leaving 6 bases unmatched. During colonoscopy, one to two rectal pinch biopsies were collected. Study outcomes and limitations: Compared with controls, ulcerative colitis showed greater blood-rectum clone sharing. Blood-derived T cells may be present in rectal pinch biopsies.

The repertoire was sequenced with immunoSEQ multiplex PCR; TCRdb's copy has only in-frame clones and lacks some. The profile covers 15,000 or so clones, with roughly three quarters appearing a single time and 4.5% taken by the ten largest. As regards this clone: Its antigen remains unknown.

This sequence joins TRBV30 and TRBJ2-3, with 9 bases matching TRBD2. The receptor comes from a boy between 10 and 17 years old who was a control in a study of pediatric ulcerative colitis. Sequenced: gut tissue. CDR3 in amino acids: CAWSVGAGGHTDTQYF. The CDR3 DNA follows: TGTGCCTGGAGTGTTGGAGCGGGAGGCCACACAGATACGCAGTATTTT.